The clone carrying this T cell receptor beta chain occurred once. The CDR3 covers 17 residues. J was trimmed by 5 bases and V by 0 bases; bases with no gene match: 10. CDR1 is SGHNT, CDR2 YENEEA, per germline. The sample comes from a study of shared clonotypes between healthy human individuals. Clones were sequenced by immunoSEQ multiplex PCR, and TCRdb holds only the in-frame ones, with some missing. In the table there are some 980,000 clones, about three quarters of which are singletons. The origin of this receptor is a man in his late teens or twenties in good health. What was sequenced was memory CD4+ T cells sorted from blood. Regarding subset: CD45RA-negative fraction. J is TRBJ2-5 and V is TRBV11-3, with 9 nucleotides matching TRBD2. The CDR3 coding sequence is TGTGCCAGCAGCTTAGATGGCGGGAGGGGTCTATCGGAGACCCAGTACTTC. Encoded protein: CASSLDGGRGLSETQYF.